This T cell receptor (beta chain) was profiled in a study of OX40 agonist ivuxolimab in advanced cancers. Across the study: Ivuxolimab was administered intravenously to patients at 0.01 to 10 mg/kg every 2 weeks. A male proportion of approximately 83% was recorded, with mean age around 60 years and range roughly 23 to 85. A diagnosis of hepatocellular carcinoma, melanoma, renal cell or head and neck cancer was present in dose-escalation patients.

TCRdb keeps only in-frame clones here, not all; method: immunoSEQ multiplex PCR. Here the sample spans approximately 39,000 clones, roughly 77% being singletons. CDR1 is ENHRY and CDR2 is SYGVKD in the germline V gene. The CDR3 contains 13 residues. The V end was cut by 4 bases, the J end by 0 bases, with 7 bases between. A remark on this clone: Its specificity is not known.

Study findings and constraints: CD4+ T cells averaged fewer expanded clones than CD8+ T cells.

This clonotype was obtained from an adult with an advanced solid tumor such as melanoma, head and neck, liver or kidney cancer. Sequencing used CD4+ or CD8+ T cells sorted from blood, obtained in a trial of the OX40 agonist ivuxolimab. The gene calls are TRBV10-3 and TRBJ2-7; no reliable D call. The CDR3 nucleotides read TGTGCCATCAGTGCGGCAGCCTCCTACGAGCAGTACTTC. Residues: CAISAAASYEQYF.